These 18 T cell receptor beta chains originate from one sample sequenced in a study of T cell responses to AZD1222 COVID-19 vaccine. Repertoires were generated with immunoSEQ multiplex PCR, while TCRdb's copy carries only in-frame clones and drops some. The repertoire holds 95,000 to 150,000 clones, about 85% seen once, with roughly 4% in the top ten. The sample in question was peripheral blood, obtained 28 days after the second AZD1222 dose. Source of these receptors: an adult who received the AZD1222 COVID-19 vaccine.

The CDR3 here is CASSLSVGSNQPQHF. The CDR3 nucleotides read TGTGCCAGCAGTTTATCGGTAGGGAGCAATCAGCCCCAGCATTTT. The chain combines TRBV27 with TRBJ1-5, with D unclear. The CDR3 is made up of 15 amino acids. The germline V gene encodes CDR1 MNHEY and CDR2 SMNVEV (reference sequence). Trimming took off 0 bases at V and 1 base at J, with 7 bases between the two ends.

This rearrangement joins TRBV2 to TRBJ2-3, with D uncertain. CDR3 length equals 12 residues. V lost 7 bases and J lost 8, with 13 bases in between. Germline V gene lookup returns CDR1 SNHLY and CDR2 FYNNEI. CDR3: CASKFFSGTQYF. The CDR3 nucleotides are TGTGCCAGCAAATTTTTTTCGGGTACGCAGTATTTT.

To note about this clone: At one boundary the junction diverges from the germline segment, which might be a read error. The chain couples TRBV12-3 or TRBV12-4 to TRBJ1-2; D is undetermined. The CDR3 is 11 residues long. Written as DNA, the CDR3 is TGTGCCAGCAGTGCGACGCGAGCGAAGTCCTTC. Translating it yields CASSATRAKSF.

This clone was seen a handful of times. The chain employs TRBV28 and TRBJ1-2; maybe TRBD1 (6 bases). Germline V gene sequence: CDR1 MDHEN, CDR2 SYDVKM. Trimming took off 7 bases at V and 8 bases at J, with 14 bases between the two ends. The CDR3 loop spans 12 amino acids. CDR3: CASKGSGDGYTF. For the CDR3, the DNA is TGTGCCAGCAAGGGCTCAGGGGACGGCTACACCTTC.

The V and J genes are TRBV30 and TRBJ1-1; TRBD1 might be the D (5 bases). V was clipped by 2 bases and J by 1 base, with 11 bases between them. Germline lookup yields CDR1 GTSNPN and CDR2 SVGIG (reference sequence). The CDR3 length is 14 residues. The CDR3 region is CAWSRGIENTEAFF. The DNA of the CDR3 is TGTGCCTGGAGTCGGGGGATTGAGAACACTGAAGCTTTCTTT.

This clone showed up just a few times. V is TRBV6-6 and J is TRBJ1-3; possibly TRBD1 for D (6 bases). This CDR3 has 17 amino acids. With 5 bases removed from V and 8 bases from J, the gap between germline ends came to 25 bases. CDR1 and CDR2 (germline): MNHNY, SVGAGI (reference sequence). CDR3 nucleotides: TGTGCCAGCAGTCAAAGCCCTCCACAGGGAGGGTCGGACACCATATATTTT. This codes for CASSQSPPQGGSDTIYF.

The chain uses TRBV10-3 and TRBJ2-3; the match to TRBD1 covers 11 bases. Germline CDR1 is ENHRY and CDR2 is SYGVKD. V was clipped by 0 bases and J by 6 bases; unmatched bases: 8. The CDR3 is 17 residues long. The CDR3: CAISESKGTGGIDTQYF. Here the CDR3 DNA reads TGTGCCATCAGTGAGTCGAAGGGGACAGGGGGTATCGATACGCAGTATTTT.

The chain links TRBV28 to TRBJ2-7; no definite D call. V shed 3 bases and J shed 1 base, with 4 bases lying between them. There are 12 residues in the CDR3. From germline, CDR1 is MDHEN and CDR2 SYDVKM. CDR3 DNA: TGTGCCAGCAGTTTGAGGTCCTACGAGCAGTACTTC. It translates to CASSLRSYEQYF.

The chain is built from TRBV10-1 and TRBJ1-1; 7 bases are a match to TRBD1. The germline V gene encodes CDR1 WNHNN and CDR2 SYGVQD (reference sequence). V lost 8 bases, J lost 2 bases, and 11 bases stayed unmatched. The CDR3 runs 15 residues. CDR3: CASSRGGTDNTEAFF. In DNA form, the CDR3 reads TGCGCCAGCTCCAGAGGGGGGACAGACAACACTGAAGCTTTCTTT.

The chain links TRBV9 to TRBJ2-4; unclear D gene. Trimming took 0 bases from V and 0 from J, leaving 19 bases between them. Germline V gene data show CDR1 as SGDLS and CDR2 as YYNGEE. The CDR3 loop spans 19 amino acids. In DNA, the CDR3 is TGTGCCAGCAGCGTAGATATATCTTCGGAGACCCTAGCCAAAAACATTCAGTACTTC. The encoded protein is CASSVDISSETLAKNIQYF.

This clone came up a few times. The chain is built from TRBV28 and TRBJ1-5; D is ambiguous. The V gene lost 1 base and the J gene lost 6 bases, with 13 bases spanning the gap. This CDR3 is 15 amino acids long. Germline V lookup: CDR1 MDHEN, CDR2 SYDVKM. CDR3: CASSLSGLSAQPQHF. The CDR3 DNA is TGTGCCAGCAGTTTATCGGGGTTGTCGGCTCAGCCCCAGCATTTT.

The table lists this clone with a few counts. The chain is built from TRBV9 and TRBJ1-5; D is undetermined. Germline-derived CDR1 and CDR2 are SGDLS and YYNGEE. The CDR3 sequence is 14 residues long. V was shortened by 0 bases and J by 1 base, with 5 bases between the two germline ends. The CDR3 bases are TGTGCCAGCAGCGTAGGCACGAGCAATCAGCCCCAGCATTTT. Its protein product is CASSVGTSNQPQHF.

The CDR3 protein is CASSQSGGWGNQPQHF. The CDR3 nucleotides are TGTGCCAGCAGCCAATCAGGGGGCTGGGGCAATCAGCCCCAGCATTTT. V and J are TRBV28 and TRBJ1-5; 8 bases match TRBD1. Per the germline V gene, CDR1 is MDHEN and CDR2 is SYDVKM. Trimming removed 6 bases from V and 2 bases from J; junction bases left unmatched: 9. The CDR3 runs to 16 residues. The variable domain in full, completed from reference TRBV28 and TRBJ1-5, reads DVKVTQSSRYLVKRTGEKVFLECVQDMDHENMFWYRQDPGLGLRLIYFSYDVKMKEKGDIPEGYSVSREKKERFSLILESASTNQTSMYLCASSQSGGWGNQPQHFGDGTRLSIL.

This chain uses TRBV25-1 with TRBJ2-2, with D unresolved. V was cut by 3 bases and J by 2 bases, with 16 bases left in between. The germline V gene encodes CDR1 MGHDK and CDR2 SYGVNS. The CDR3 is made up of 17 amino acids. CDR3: CASSDTETATNTGELFF. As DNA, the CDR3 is TGTGCCAGCAGTGACACCGAGACGGCTACAAACACCGGGGAGCTGTTTTTT.

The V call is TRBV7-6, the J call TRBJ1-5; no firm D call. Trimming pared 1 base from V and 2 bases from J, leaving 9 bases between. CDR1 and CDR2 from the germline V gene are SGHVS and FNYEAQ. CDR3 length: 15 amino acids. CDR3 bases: TGTGCCAGCAGCTTAGAACCGGAGGGCAATCAGCCCCAGCATTTT. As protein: CASSLEPEGNQPQHF.

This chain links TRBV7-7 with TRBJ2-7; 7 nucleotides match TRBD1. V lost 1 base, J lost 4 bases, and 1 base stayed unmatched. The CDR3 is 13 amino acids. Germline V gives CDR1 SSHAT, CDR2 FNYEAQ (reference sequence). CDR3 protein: CASSLGTGYEQYF. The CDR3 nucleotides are TGTGCCAGCAGCTTAGGGACAGGTTACGAGCAGTACTTC. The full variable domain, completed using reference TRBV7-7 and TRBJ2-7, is GAGVSQSPRYKVTKRGQDVTLRCDPISSHATLYWYQQALGQGPEFLTYFNYEAQPDKSGLPSDRFSAERPEGSISTLTIQRTEQRDSAMYRCASSLGTGYEQYFGPGTRLTVT.

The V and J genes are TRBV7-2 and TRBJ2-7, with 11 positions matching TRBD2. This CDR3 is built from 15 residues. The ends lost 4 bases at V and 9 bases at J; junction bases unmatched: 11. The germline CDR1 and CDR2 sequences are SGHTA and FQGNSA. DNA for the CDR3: TGTGCCAGCAGCTCACATAGCGGGGGGGCTGACGGGCAGTACTTC. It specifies CASSSHSGGADGQYF.

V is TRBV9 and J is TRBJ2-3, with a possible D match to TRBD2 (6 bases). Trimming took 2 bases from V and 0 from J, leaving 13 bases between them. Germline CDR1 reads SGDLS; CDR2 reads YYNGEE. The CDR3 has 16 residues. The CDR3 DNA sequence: TGTGCCAGCAGCGTGTCAGGCGGGGCTAGCACAGATACGCAGTATTTT. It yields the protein CASSVSGGASTDTQYF.